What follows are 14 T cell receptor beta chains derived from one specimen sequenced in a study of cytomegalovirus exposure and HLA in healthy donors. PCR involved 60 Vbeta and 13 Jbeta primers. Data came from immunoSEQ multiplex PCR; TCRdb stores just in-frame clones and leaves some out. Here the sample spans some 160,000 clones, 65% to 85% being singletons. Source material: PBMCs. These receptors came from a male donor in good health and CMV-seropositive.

CDR3 amino acids: CASSLDGGRLNNEQFF. The CDR3 DNA reads as TGTGCCAGCAGCCTTGATGGCGGGAGGCTAAACAATGAGCAGTTCTTC. The chain has TRBV7-9 and TRBJ2-1, with 8 bases fitting TRBD2. The CDR3 loop spans 16 amino acids. V lost 5 bases to trimming and J lost 5 bases; unmatched junction nucleotides: 11. Germline V gene lookup returns CDR1 SEHNR and CDR2 FQNEAQ (reference sequence).

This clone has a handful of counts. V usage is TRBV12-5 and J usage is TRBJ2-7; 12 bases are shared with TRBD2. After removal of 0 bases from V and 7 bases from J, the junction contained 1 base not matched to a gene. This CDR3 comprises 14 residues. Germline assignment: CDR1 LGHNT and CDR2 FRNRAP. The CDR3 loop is CASGLVTSGREQYF. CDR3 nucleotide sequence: TGTGCTAGTGGTTTGGTAACTAGCGGGAGGGAGCAGTACTTC.

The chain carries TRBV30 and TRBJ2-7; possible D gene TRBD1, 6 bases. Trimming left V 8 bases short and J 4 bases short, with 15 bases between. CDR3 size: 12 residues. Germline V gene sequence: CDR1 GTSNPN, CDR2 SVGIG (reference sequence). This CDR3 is CALQGIGYEQYF. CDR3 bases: TGTGCCCTACAGGGAATCGGGTACGAGCAGTACTTC. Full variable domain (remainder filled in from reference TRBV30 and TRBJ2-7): SQTIHQWPATLVQPVGSPLSLECTVEGTSNPNLYWYRQAAGRGLQLLFYSVGIGQISSEVPQNLSASRPQDRQFILSSKKLLLSDSGFYLCALQGIGYEQYFGPGTRLTVT.

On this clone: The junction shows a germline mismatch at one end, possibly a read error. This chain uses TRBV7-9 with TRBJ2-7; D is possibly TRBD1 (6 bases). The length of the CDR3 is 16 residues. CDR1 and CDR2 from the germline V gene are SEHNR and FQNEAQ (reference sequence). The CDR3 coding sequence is TGTTCCAGCAGCTTACCCGCAAGGACAGCAAACTACGAGCAGTACTTC. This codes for CSSSLPARTANYEQYF.

This CDR3 is CASSLRQASYGYTF. The DNA for the CDR3 is TGTGCCAGCAGTTTACGGCAGGCTTCCTATGGCTACACCTTC. The chain has TRBV28 and TRBJ1-2; D unclear. V gave up 2 bases and J gave up 4 bases, with 11 bases separating them. This CDR3 is built from 14 residues. The germline V gene encodes CDR1 MDHEN and CDR2 SYDVKM.

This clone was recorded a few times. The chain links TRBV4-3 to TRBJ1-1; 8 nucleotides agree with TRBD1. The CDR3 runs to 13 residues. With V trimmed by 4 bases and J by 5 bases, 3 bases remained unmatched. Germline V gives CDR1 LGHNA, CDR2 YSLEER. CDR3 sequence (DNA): TGCGCCAGCAGCCGCAGGGGGCTGACTGAAGCTTTCTTT. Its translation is CASSRRGLTEAFF.

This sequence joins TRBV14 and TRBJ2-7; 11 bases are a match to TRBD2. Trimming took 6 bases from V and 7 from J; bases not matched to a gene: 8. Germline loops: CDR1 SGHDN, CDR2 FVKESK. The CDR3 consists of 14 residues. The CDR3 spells CASSPTSGTGEQYF. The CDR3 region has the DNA TGTGCCAGCAGTCCGACTAGCGGGACAGGTGAGCAGTACTTC.

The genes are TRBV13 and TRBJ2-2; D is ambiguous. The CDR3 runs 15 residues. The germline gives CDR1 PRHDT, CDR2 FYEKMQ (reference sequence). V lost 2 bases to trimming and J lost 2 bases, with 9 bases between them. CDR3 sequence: CASSLTPFNTGELFF. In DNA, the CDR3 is TGTGCCAGCAGCTTAACTCCCTTCAACACCGGGGAGCTGTTTTTT.

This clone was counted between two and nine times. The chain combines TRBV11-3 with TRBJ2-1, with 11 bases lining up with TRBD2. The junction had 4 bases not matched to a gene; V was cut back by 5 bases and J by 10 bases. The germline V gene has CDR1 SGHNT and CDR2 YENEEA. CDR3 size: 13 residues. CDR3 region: CASSPGTSGEQFF. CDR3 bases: TGTGCCAGCAGCCCCGGGACTAGCGGCGAGCAGTTCTTC.

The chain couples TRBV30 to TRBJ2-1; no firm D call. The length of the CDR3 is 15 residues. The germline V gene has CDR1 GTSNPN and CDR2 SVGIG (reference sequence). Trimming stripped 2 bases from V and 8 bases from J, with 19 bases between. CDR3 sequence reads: CAWSRLSGQPDEQFF. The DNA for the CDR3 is TGTGCCTGGAGTCGGCTTTCGGGTCAACCGGATGAGCAGTTCTTC.

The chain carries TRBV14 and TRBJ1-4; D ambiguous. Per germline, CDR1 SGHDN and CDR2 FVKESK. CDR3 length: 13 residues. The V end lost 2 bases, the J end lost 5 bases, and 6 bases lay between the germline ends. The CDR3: CASSQNGNEKLFF. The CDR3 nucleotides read TGTGCCAGCAGCCAAAACGGGAATGAAAAACTGTTTTTT.

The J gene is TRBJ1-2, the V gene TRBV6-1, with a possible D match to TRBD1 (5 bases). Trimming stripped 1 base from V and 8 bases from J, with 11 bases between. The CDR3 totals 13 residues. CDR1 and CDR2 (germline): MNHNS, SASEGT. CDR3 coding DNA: TGTGCCAGCAGTGAAGTCAGGGATCGGGGCTACACCTTC. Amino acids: CASSEVRDRGYTF.

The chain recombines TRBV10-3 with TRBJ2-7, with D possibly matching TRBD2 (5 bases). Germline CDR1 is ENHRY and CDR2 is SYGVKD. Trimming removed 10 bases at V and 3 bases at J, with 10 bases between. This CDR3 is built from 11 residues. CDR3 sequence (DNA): TGTGCCACCCTAGCTGACTACGAGCAGTACTTC. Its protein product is CATLADYEQYF.

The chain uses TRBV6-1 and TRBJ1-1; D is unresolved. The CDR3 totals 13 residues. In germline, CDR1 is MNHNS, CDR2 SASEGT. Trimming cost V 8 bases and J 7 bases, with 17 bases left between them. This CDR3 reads CASLEHESIEAFF. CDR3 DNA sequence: TGTGCCAGCCTTGAGCACGAGTCAATTGAAGCTTTCTTT.